This T cell receptor beta chain derives from a study of OX40 agonist ivuxolimab in advanced cancers. Overall study context: Participants, 82.7% male, averaged about 56 years of age, ranging from about 20 to 79. General study points: The expanded peripheral T cells' antigen specificity was not determined.

The germline CDR1 and CDR2 sequences are SGHVS and FNYEAQ. The CDR3 covers 13 residues. Trimming removed 3 bases at V and 13 bases at J, with 16 bases between. As regards this clone: Antigen unknown.

Sequencing was performed with immunoSEQ multiplex PCR; in TCRdb, only in-frame clones are kept and a portion is missing. Counted here are 35,000 to 40,000 clones, about 90% occurring once; the ten biggest clones make up 8% to 10%. This chain uses TRBV7-6 with TRBJ1-3; a possible D gene is TRBD1 (5 bases). The receptor's source is an adult with an advanced solid tumor such as melanoma, head and neck, liver or kidney cancer. This material consisted of CD4+ or CD8+ T cells sorted from blood, taken in a trial of the OX40 agonist ivuxolimab. The chain's CDR3 is CASSFGPGGGIYF. Here the CDR3 DNA reads TGTGCCAGCAGCTTCGGACCCGGGGGGGGAATATATTTT. The full variable domain, completed using reference TRBV7-6 and TRBJ1-3, is GAGVSQSPRYKVTKRGQDVALRCDPISGHVSLYWYRQALGQGPEFLTYFNYEAQQDKSGLPNDRFSAERPEGSISTLTIQRTEQRDSAMYRCASSFGPGGGIYFGEGSWLTVV.